These 5 T cell receptor beta chains share one sample of origin, sequenced in a study of spatial heterogeneity in lung cancer. Time point: sample taken at primary tumor resection. TCRdb re-called the 5' RACE reads with MiXCR, one entry per CDR3 protein. The data contain about 24,000 distinct CDR3 sequences, less than 3.5% of them singletons. This material consisted of PBMCs, taken at surgery. The receptors derive from a female donor with early-stage non-small cell lung cancer.

This clonotype was detected ten times or more. The V and J genes are TRBV6-1 and TRBJ1-2; TRBD1 matches 7 bases. V shed 8 bases and J 4 bases; nucleotides not matched to a gene: 7. This CDR3 contains 13 residues. Germline-derived CDR1 and CDR2 are MNHNS and SASEGT. The CDR3 nucleotides are TGTGCCAGCGGGGGGAGGACAGGCTATGGCTACACCTTC. It is translated as CASGGRTGYGYTF.

The chain employs TRBV5-1 and TRBJ2-7; D is possibly TRBD1 (6 bases). This CDR3 has 15 residues. Deletions cut 0 bases from V and 3 bases from J, with 13 bases between. CDR1 is SGHRS and CDR2 is YFSETQ in the germline V gene. The CDR3 reads CASSLGGQDFYEQYF. In DNA form, the CDR3 reads TGCGCCAGCAGCTTGGGGGGACAAGATTTCTACGAGCAGTACTTC.

This clonotype has ten or more counts. The V gene is TRBV27, the J gene TRBJ2-7, with D perhaps TRBD2 (6 bases). Germline V lookup: CDR1 MNHEY, CDR2 SMNVEV (reference sequence). V lost 11 bases and J lost 2, with 16 bases in between. The CDR3 totals 13 residues. CDR3 coding DNA: TGTGCCTGCGGAGGGCGAGGGGCCTACGAGCAGTACTTC. Translation gives CACGGRGAYEQYF.

This clonotype qualifies as medium-sized. CDR3: CASGQLFSGANVLTF. The CDR3 coding sequence is TGTGCCAGCGGGCAGCTCTTCTCTGGGGCCAACGTCCTGACTTTC. The chain recombines TRBV5-5 with TRBJ2-6; D gene ambiguous. This CDR3 has 15 residues. Trimming cost V 7 bases and J 0 bases, with 11 bases left between them. Germline lookup yields CDR1 SGHKS and CDR2 YYEKEE (reference sequence).

A few counts support this clonotype. This rearrangement joins TRBV5-6 to TRBJ2-1; 7 bases are a match to TRBD2. V was pared by 3 bases and J by 4 bases, with 16 bases of the junction left unmatched. The germline CDR1 and CDR2 sequences are SGHDT and YYEEEE. The CDR3 length is 18 residues. The CDR3: CASSSFLAWEGPYNEQFF. Written as DNA, the CDR3 is TGTGCCAGCAGCTCTTTCCTCGCCTGGGAGGGCCCATACAATGAGCAGTTCTTC.